The clone carrying this TCR beta chain is a singleton in its sample. The antigen is undetermined. This table comes from immunoSEQ multiplex PCR, and its TCRdb copy is limited to in-frame clones, with some not included. Among about 90,000 clones listed, approximately 92% were seen once. With 3 bases clipped from V and 5 bases from J, the junction kept 9 bases outside the gene matches. The germline V gene has CDR1 MDHEN and CDR2 SYDVKM. The CDR3 is 17 amino acids. These data originate in a study of graft-versus-host responses after intestinal transplantation. Study information: Recipients were given multivisceral, liver-intestinal, or isolated intestinal transplants. Every transplant recipient was induced with anti-thymocyte globulin, then maintained on tacrolimus and steroids for about 3 years.

Points from the study as a whole: Early declines in HvG clones that occurred post-transplant were associated with peak circulating GvH clone levels. The recipient marrow held GvH clones, and some of them showed up first in ileum or blood.

The specimen was unstimulated CD8+ T cells sorted from spleen or lymph node cells, collected before transplant. The TCR was taken from a human donor who was the organ donor for an intestinal transplant. The chain couples TRBV28 to TRBJ2-3; the match to TRBD2 covers 12 bases. For the CDR3, the DNA is TGTGCCAGCAGTTTCCCACTAGCGGGGGGTTTTGTAGATACGCAGTATTTT. Translation: CASSFPLAGGFVDTQYF.